Listed here is a single T cell receptor (beta chain). The table came from immunoSEQ multiplex PCR; TCRdb's copy has only in-frame clones and leaves some out. The sample carries about 200,000 clones, about 77% recorded once. This sample is drawn from a study of blood T cell repertoires in COVID-19. About the study: In each case, the material was cDNA or gDNA derived from T cells, B-cell-depleted T cells, or PBMCs.

The germline gives CDR1 LGHNA, CDR2 YNFKEQ. The CDR3 is 15 amino acids. V gave up 0 bases and J gave up 3 bases, with 9 bases separating them. The receptor was isolated from a woman aged 45-65 years with acute COVID-19. Sample: PBMCs or T cells enriched from blood (not recorded which). V usage is TRBV4-2 and J usage is TRBJ2-1; the D gene is possibly TRBD1 (6 bases). The CDR3 bases are TGTGCCAGCAGCCAAGAGGAAGGGGGCTACAATGAGCAGTTCTTC. Its translation is CASSQEEGGYNEQFF.